The 20 T cell receptor beta chains reported below all come from one sample, sequenced in a study of tumor-infiltrating lymphocytes in primary liver carcinoma (dated by TCRdb to the late 2010s). Without any cell sorting, total RNA and DNA were co-extracted from about 21-30 mg of bulk tissue using the AllPrep DNA/RNA mini kit. TCRdb shows the sequencer as Illumina HiSeq 2500. Using a constant-region primer and ProtoScript II reverse transcriptase, TCRbeta-specific cDNA was reverse-transcribed from roughly 460 ng total RNA. TCRbeta libraries were built with three nested multiplex PCR rounds, a slightly modified ARM-PCR procedure. The first two PCR rounds used multiplex TRBV1-TRBV30 forward primers with a Cbeta reverse primer, each for approximately 11 cycles. TCRdb ran its own pipeline on the public reads, namely fastp trimming at Q25 and MiXCR clone calling, and kept in-frame beta chains. Rows with one shared CDR3 protein collapse into an entry with the most common genes and DNA. The sample table contains tens of thousands of distinct CDR3 sequences; only one count was recorded for 69% of them. Jointly, the top ten make up less than 30% of the sample.

The sample taken for sequencing was tumor-adjacent normal liver tissue. These receptors were obtained from a man aged 35-49 years with primary liver carcinoma and hepatitis B virus infection.

This clonotype was picked up many times. The chain uses TRBV4-3 and TRBJ2-7, with a tentative D call TRBD1 (6 bases). V shed 0 bases and J shed 0 bases, with 9 bases lying between them. CDR3 size: 15 residues. The germline CDR1 and CDR2 sequences are LGHNA and YSLEER. This chain's CDR3 is CASSQDLTGSYEQYF. CDR3 DNA sequence: TGCGCCAGCAGCCAAGACCTGACAGGCTCCTACGAGCAGTACTTC.

Ten or more counts support this clonotype. The CDR3 reads CASSFLGTGGTKNIQYF. The CDR3 DNA reads as TGTGCCAGCAGCTTTCTCGGGACTGGCGGGACCAAAAACATTCAGTACTTC. The chain links TRBV11-1 to TRBJ2-4; a possible D gene is TRBD2 (6 bases). The germline V and J ends were trimmed by 3 bases and 2 bases, with 17 bases remaining between them. The CDR3 extends over 17 amino acids. CDR1 is SGHAT and CDR2 is FQDESV in the germline V gene (reference sequence).

In regard to this clonotype: Likely a read error: the CDR3 ends without its conserved phenylalanine or tryptophan. The chain joins TRBV6-2 or TRBV6-3 to TRBJ1-5; maybe TRBD1 (5 bases). The length of the CDR3 is 15 residues. The germline V gene has CDR1 MNHEY and CDR2 SVGEGT. CDR3 amino acids: CTNTLDSYSNQPQHY. The CDR3 coding sequence is TGTACCAACACCCTCGACAGTTATAGCAATCAGCCCCAGCATTAT.

Comment on this clonotype: Relative to the germline gene, one junction end is altered; a read error may explain this. The genes are TRBV11-2 and TRBJ2-1; 9 positions agree with TRBD2. The CDR3 is made up of 16 amino acids. CDR1 is SGHAT and CDR2 is FQNNGV in the germline V gene. CDR3 coding DNA: TGCGTCAGCAGCTTAGGGCTCCTAGCGGGAATGAATGAGGAGTTCTTC. Protein product: CVSSLGLLAGMNEEFF.

Worth noting for this clonotype: A read error may account for a junction end that differs from germline. V gene TRBV7-9 combines with J gene TRBJ2-7; D gene unclear. This CDR3 contains 16 residues. Germline values: CDR1 SEHNR, CDR2 FQNEAQ (reference sequence). The CDR3 reads CASSAITAGLACEQYF. The DNA for the CDR3 is TGTGCTAGCAGCGCTATAACTGCAGGCTTAGCCTGCGAGCAGTACTTC.

Worth noting for this clonotype: A read error may account for a junction end that differs from germline. The chain combines TRBV12-3 or TRBV12-4 with TRBJ2-3; 10 nucleotides line up with TRBD2. CDR3 length: 15 residues. Here the CDR3 DNA reads TGTGCCAGCGGTTTAGCGGGAGGACACACAGATACGCAGTATTTT. Its protein product is CASGLAGGHTDTQYF.

This clonotype was detected only once. The chain combines TRBV6-2 or TRBV6-3 with TRBJ2-1; no reliable D call. V gave up 7 bases and J gave up 9 bases, with 19 bases separating them. This CDR3 spans 14 amino acids. Germline CDR1 MNHEY, CDR2 SVGEGT. CDR3 bases: TGTGCCAGCACCCTAGTGGAAGGGTTTAGTGAGCAGTTCTTC. This encodes CASTLVEGFSEQFF.

Details on this clonotype: The final CDR3 position lacks the conserved phenylalanine or tryptophan, pointing to a likely read error. It is unclear where the CDR3 begins or ends on the DNA, so no DNA is shown, and the CDR3 is as TCRdb lists it. The chain carries TRBV4-3 and TRBJ1-2. Looked up from germline, CDR1 is LGHNA and CDR2 is YSLEER. Both ends counted, the CDR3 spans 17 residues. This CDR3 reads CVSSHDGVGDKPYGYTY.

With regard to this clonotype: This may stem from a read error, because a much larger clone lies one nucleotide away. V usage is TRBV29-1 and J usage is TRBJ1-1; no definite D call. Germline-derived CDR1 and CDR2 are SQVTM and ANQGSEA. This CDR3 spans 15 amino acids. CDR3 nucleotide sequence: TGCAGCGTTGCCCCTGGTTGGGCAATGAACACTAAAGCTTTCTTT. Its protein is CSVAPGWAMNTKAFF. Complete variable domain (other parts from reference TRBV29-1 and TRBJ1-1): SAVISQKPSRDICQRGTSLTIQCQVDSQVTMMFWYRQQPGQSLTLIATANQGSEATYESGFVIDKFPISRPNLTFSTLTVSNMSPEDSSIYLCSVAPGWAMNTKAFFGQGTRLTVV.

In regard to this clonotype: The junction departs from the called germline gene at one end, perhaps through a read error. The chain carries TRBV5-4 and TRBJ2-3; 10 bases are a match to TRBD1. This CDR3 has 15 residues. Germline V gene lookup returns CDR1 SGHNT and CDR2 YYREEE (reference sequence). CDR3 nucleotide sequence: TGTGACAGCAGCCCAAGACAGGGGGCCACGGATACGCAGTATTTT. This codes for CDSSPRQGATDTQYF.

As to this clonotype: The junction does not match germline at one end; this may be a read error. The chain combines TRBV4-3 with TRBJ2-5; TRBD2 agrees at 11 bases. Germline V gives CDR1 LGHNA, CDR2 YSLEER. CDR3 length: 17 residues. In DNA form, the CDR3 reads TGTGCCAGCATCCAAGCGGCTAGCGGGAGGACTGGTGAGACCCAGTACTTC. Residues: CASIQAASGRTGETQYF.

In regard to this clonotype: One end of the junction fails to match germline, which may point to a read error. The V call is TRBV10-3, the J call TRBJ2-4; TRBD1 or TRBD2 may be the D gene (6 bases each). CDR1 is ENHRY and CDR2 is SYGVKD in the germline V gene. This CDR3 comprises 17 residues. CDR3 DNA sequence: TGTGCCATCAGTGAGTCCTCCACAGGGACTGGCAAAAACCTTCAGTACTTC. This encodes CAISESSTGTGKNLQYF.

With regard to this clonotype: Mismatch with germline at one junction end may stem from a read error. The rearrangement uses TRBV29-1 and TRBJ2-1; maybe TRBD2 (7 bases). The CDR3 spans 14 residues. Germline CDR1 and CDR2: SQVTM and ANQGSEA. The chain's CDR3 is CSVETGGPYNEQFF. As DNA, the CDR3 is TGCAGCGTTGAAACGGGGGGCCCCTACAACGAGCAGTTCTTC.

The sample holds many counts of this clonotype. The CDR3, as DNA: TGTGCCAGCAGTACCAGGGGAGAGACCCAGTACTTC. Its protein is CASSTRGETQYF. This chain connects TRBV6-5 to TRBJ2-5; possible D gene TRBD1, 6 bases. Trimming cost V 5 bases and J 4 bases, with 8 bases left between them. Germline CDR1 is MNHEY and CDR2 is SVGAGI. The CDR3 contains 12 residues.

This clonotype appeared a few times. The junction shows a germline mismatch at one end, possibly a read error. The V call is TRBV11-2, the J call TRBJ2-7; the D gene is possibly TRBD2 (5 bases). The CDR3 extends over 13 amino acids. The V gene's germline CDR1 is SGHAT and CDR2 FQNNGV. In nucleotides, the CDR3 is TGCGCCAGCAACGCGGCTAGCTCCTACAAGCAGTACTTC. Its translation is CASNAASSYKQYF.

The CDR3 region has the DNA TGTGCCAGCAGCTTACAAGCGGGATTCAGCACAGATACGCAGTATTTT. This translates into CASSLQAGFSTDTQYF. The J gene is TRBJ2-3, the V gene TRBV11-2; 7 nucleotides match TRBD2. V lost 2 bases to trimming and J lost 0 bases; unmatched junction nucleotides: 5. From germline, CDR1 is SGHAT and CDR2 FQNNGV. CDR3 length equals 16 residues.

The chain links TRBV10-1 to TRBJ2-1; 11 bases align to TRBD1. V dropped 9 bases and J dropped 0; count of bases not matched to a gene: 10. Germline-derived CDR1 and CDR2 are WNHNN and SYGVQD (reference sequence). The CDR3 runs 17 residues. The CDR3 DNA reads TGCGCCAGACCTTTGGACAGGGGGCAAGTCTCCTACAATGAGCAGTTCTTC. As protein: CARPLDRGQVSYNEQFF.

In regard to this clonotype: One junction end disagrees with the germline gene, perhaps due to a read error. The J gene is TRBJ1-1, the V gene TRBV28; no reliable D call. The germline CDR1 and CDR2 sequences are MDHEN and SYDVKM. The CDR3 is 13 residues long. The CDR3 DNA reads TGTGCCAGCAGTCCCTATGCGAACATTGAAGCTTTCTTT. This gives the protein CASSPYANIEAFF.

In regard to this clonotype: A much larger clone sits a single nucleotide away, making a read error possible. The V call is TRBV12-3 or TRBV12-4, the J call TRBJ2-2; D is ambiguous. V was cut by 5 bases and J by 0 bases, with 13 bases left in between. The CDR3 extends over 16 amino acids. CDR3 sequence (DNA): TGTGCCAGCAGTCCCCGGTGGCGGACGAACACCGGGGAGCTGTTTTTT. Translation: CASSPRWRTNTGELFF.

With regard to this clonotype: Sequence at one end of the junction differs from germline and may be a read error. CDR3 in amino acids: CASSLGTSGAEEYF. As DNA, the CDR3 is TGCGCCAGCAGCCTTGGGACCTCCGGCGCCGAGGAGTACTTC. The chain is built from TRBV4-3 and TRBJ2-7, with D tentatively TRBD1 or TRBD2 (5 bases each). The CDR3 runs 14 residues. CDR1 LGHNA and CDR2 YSLEER come from the germline V gene.